The rows below give T cell receptor beta chains drawn from one sample of a study of shared clonotypes between healthy human individuals. Assay used: immunoSEQ multiplex PCR; TCRdb lists only in-frame clones, some missing. The sample carries some 2 million clones, about 95% recorded once. The sequencing sample was made of naive CD8+ T cells sorted from blood. Receptors were obtained from a man aged 18-30 years in good health. CDR3s include the opening cysteine and the closing phenylalanine or tryptophan. Fields, in order: clone size, D gene, J gene, V gene, CDR3 DNA, CDR3 protein. A D gene is named only where the DNA matches it firmly. Clone size, where shown, is once, few, many, or a class for clones that have expanded.

>-|TRBD2|TRBJ2-1|TRBV9
TGTGCCAGCAGCCCGAGCGGGGCCCTCTCCTACAATGAGCAGTTCTTC
CASSPSGALSYNEQFF
>-|-|TRBJ2-7|TRBV9
TGTGCCAGCAGCGGGACAGCCACCTACGAGCAGTACTTC
CASSGTATYEQYF
>-|TRBD2|TRBJ2-3|TRBV27
TGTGCCAGCACCCCGGGACTAGCGGGAACGGATACGCAGTATTTT
CASTPGLAGTDTQYF
>-|TRBD2|TRBJ2-1|TRBV4-3
TGCGCCAGCAGCCAAGATACGACTAGCGGGTCCTACAATGAGCAGTTCTTC
CASSQDTTSGSYNEQFF
>-|-|TRBJ2-7|TRBV7-9
TGTGCCAGCAGCATAGACGGCACCTACGAGCAGTACTTC
CASSIDGTYEQYF
>-|TRBD2|TRBJ2-7|TRBV10-1
TGCGCCAGCAGTGAGGGAGCTAGCGGCAGTGGGTCCTACGAGCAGTACTTC
CASSEGASGSGSYEQYF
>-|-|TRBJ2-7|TRBV10-2
TGCGCCAGCAGAGAGGCGGGTAACTCCTACGAGCAGTACTTC
CASREAGNSYEQYF
>-|-|TRBJ2-3|TRBV7-6
TGTGCCAGCAGCTTAGCGTATAACGGCCGGTTAGACACAGATACGCAGTATTTT
CASSLAYNGRLDTDTQYF
>-|-|TRBJ2-7|TRBV19
TGTGCCAGTAGTCCGGGACTTTCCTACGAGCAGTACTTC
CASSPGLSYEQYF
>-|-|TRBJ2-7|TRBV4-3
TGCGCCAGCAGCCAAGACGCGGGCTCCGGTTACGAGCAGTACTTC
CASSQDAGSGYEQYF
>-|-|TRBJ2-7|TRBV4-1
TGCGCCAGCAGCCAAGATGGAGAGGTGGGCTACGAGCAGTACTTC
CASSQDGEVGYEQYF
>-|TRBD1|TRBJ1-2|TRBV5-4
TGTGCCAGCAGCTTGTGGGACAGGGGGAATGATGGCTACACCTTC
CASSLWDRGNDGYTF
>-|-|TRBJ1-1|TRBV2
TGTGCCAGCAGTGTCGGGCAGGGCCCTGAAGCTTTCTTT
CASSVGQGPEAFF
>-|TRBD1|TRBJ1-1|TRBV2
TGTGCCAGCAGGAAAACGACAGGGAAAGAGAACACTGAAGCTTTCTTT
CASRKTTGKENTEAFF
>-|-|TRBJ2-7|TRBV6-1
TGTGCCAGCAGTGAAGAGGGGGACGGCTTGAGCTCCTACGAGCAGTACTTC
CASSEEGDGLSSYEQYF
>-|-|TRBJ1-6|TRBV30
TGTGCCTGGGGGGTCTATAATTCACCCCTCCACTTT
CAWGVYNSPLHF
>-|-|TRBJ2-7|TRBV5-8
TGTGCCAGCAGCTTTACGGCGGGGTCCGGCTCCTACGAGCAGTACTTC
CASSFTAGSGSYEQYF
>few|-|TRBJ1-6|TRBV7-9
TGTGCCAGCAGCCCGGGCCGAGGTCCTAGCTCCTATAATTCACCCCTCCACTTT
CASSPGRGPSSYNSPLHF
>-|-|TRBJ2-1|TRBV14
TGTGCCAGCAGCGGGACATCCTTCAGGTATGAGCAGTTCTTC
CASSGTSFRYEQFF
>-|-|TRBJ2-3|TRBV7-8
TGTGCCAGCAGCCAACAGGGTCGCACAGATACGCAGTATTTT
CASSQQGRTDTQYF
>-|-|TRBJ2-5|TRBV9
TGTGCCAGCAGCGTACCGGACGGACTAGAGACCCAGTACTTC
CASSVPDGLETQYF
>-|TRBD1|TRBJ1-4|TRBV4-1
TGCGCCAGCAGCCGGGGGGACAGAGAAGAAAAACTGTTTTTT
CASSRGDREEKLFF
>-|-|TRBJ1-2|TRBV18
TGTGCCAGCTCACCACCGGCGGGGGGAGCGCATGGCTACACCTTC
CASSPPAGGAHGYTF
>-|TRBD2|TRBJ2-1|TRBV5-6
TGTGCCAGCAGCTTGGGGACGGGAGGGCCCCACAATGAGCAGTTCTTC
CASSLGTGGPHNEQFF
>-|TRBD2|TRBJ2-5|TRBV5-6
TGTGCCAGCAGCCCGGGACTAGCGGGAGTTAAGACCCAGTACTTC
CASSPGLAGVKTQYF
>once|TRBD2|TRBJ2-3|TRBV6-5
TGTGCCAGCAGTATACTAGCGGGAGAAGTAGATACGCAGTATTTT
CASSILAGEVDTQYF
>-|-|TRBJ2-1|TRBV6-5
TGTGCCAGCAGTTACTTACAACATTACAATGAGCAGTTCTTC
CASSYLQHYNEQFF
>-|TRBD1|TRBJ2-7|TRBV28
TGTGCCAGCAGTACCGGGACAGGGGTAACTCTCGAGCAGTACTTC
CASSTGTGVTLEQYF